The 10 T cell receptor beta chains reported below all come from one sample, sequenced in a study of T cell responses to AZD1222 COVID-19 vaccine. TCRdb's copy holds only in-frame clones and misses some; the assay was immunoSEQ multiplex PCR. The table shows about 150,000 clones, with over 85% occurring only once. Sequenced here: peripheral blood, sampled 28 days after the second AZD1222 dose. The receptors were sampled from an adult who received the AZD1222 COVID-19 vaccine.

V usage is TRBV6-2 or TRBV6-3 and J usage is TRBJ2-3; TRBD1 matches 11 bases. The V gene's germline CDR1 is MNHEY and CDR2 SVGEGT. The CDR3 has 16 residues. V was clipped by 6 bases and J by 5 bases; unmatched bases: 10. The CDR3 spells CASSLTPGQGEDTQYF. The CDR3 DNA follows: TGTGCCAGCAGCCTTACTCCGGGACAGGGGGAAGATACGCAGTATTTT.

This clone was seen only once. The CDR3 sequence: CASSPAGVAGNTIYF. The CDR3 DNA sequence: TGTGCCAGCTCACCAGCCGGGGTAGCTGGAAACACCATATATTTT. The genes are TRBV18 and TRBJ1-3; D is uncertain. The CDR3 length is 15 residues. V shed 2 bases and J shed 2 bases, with 10 bases lying between them. Germline CDR1 and CDR2: KGHSH and LQKENI.

This chain joins TRBV28 and TRBJ1-2; possible D gene TRBD1, 6 bases. The CDR3 is 16 amino acids. V lost 2 bases to trimming and J lost 4 bases, with 17 bases between them. The V gene's germline CDR1 is MDHEN and CDR2 SYDVKM. The CDR3 DNA reads TGTGCCAGCAGTTTAGTCCCCACGACAGGAACCTATGGCTACACCTTC. This encodes CASSLVPTTGTYGYTF.

The chain couples TRBV24-1 to TRBJ1-5, with unresolved D. Germline V gene sequence: CDR1 KGHDR, CDR2 SFDVKD. Trimming pared 3 bases from V and 0 bases from J, leaving 8 bases between. CDR3 length: 15 residues. The CDR3 region has the DNA TGTGCCACCAGTGATGCGGGGTATAGCAATCAGCCCCAGCATTTT. The encoded protein is CATSDAGYSNQPQHF.

A few counts support this clone. The V gene is TRBV29-1, the J gene TRBJ1-2, with no clear D. CDR1 is SQVTM and CDR2 is ANQGSEA in the germline V gene. The ends were cut back, 3 bases at V and 4 bases at J, with 15 bases in the middle. The CDR3 is 14 residues long. CDR3 amino acids: CSVEVPGFGYGYTF. CDR3 coding DNA: TGCAGCGTTGAGGTTCCGGGATTCGGCTATGGCTACACCTTC.

The table lists this clone with a count of one. The rearrangement uses TRBV5-1 and TRBJ1-4; tentatively, D is TRBD1 (6 bases). Trimming removed 3 bases from V and 6 bases from J, with 18 bases in between. The CDR3 extends over 16 amino acids. Germline V gene data show CDR1 as SGHRS and CDR2 as YFSETQ. CDR3 in amino acids: CASSSGTFADHEKLFF. The CDR3 DNA follows: TGCGCCAGCAGCTCGGGGACATTCGCGGATCATGAAAAACTGTTTTTT.

The chain uses TRBV4-1 and TRBJ1-2; possibly TRBD1 for D (5 bases). CDR3 length: 14 residues. V lost 8 bases to trimming and J lost 6 bases, with 19 bases between them. Per the germline V gene, CDR1 is MGHRA and CDR2 is YSYEKL. In DNA form, the CDR3 reads TGCGCCAGCTCTAGAAGGGGAGGGGCCCATGGCTACACCTTC. Residues: CASSRRGGAHGYTF.

J is TRBJ2-6 and V is TRBV3-1 (or the pseudogene TRBV3-2); D ambiguous. Germline V gene sequence: CDR1 LGHDT, CDR2 YNNKEL (reference sequence). The CDR3 is 12 residues long. Trimming pared 1 base from V and 12 bases from J, leaving 7 bases between. This CDR3 is CASSQGEFVLTF. DNA for the CDR3: TGTGCCAGCAGCCAAGGCGAGTTCGTCCTGACTTTC.

The chain joins TRBV9 to TRBJ2-7; the D gene is possibly TRBD1 (6 bases). The V gene lost 7 bases and the J gene lost 3 bases, with 20 bases spanning the gap. The CDR3 covers 15 residues. From germline, CDR1 is SGDLS and CDR2 YYNGEE. CDR3 sequence: CASRQRQATNYEQYF. The CDR3 DNA is TGTGCCAGCCGCCAAAGACAGGCGACTAACTACGAGCAGTACTTC.

A single count supports this clone. This chain uses TRBV10-3 with TRBJ2-2; D perhaps matches TRBD1 (6 bases). The CDR3 length is 16 residues. With 0 bases removed from V and 3 bases from J, the gap between germline ends came to 11 bases. Germline CDR1 ENHRY, CDR2 SYGVKD. The DNA for the CDR3 is TGTGCCATCAGTGAGTCTGGACAGCCTGACACCGGGGAGCTGTTTTTT. Encoded protein: CAISESGQPDTGELFF.